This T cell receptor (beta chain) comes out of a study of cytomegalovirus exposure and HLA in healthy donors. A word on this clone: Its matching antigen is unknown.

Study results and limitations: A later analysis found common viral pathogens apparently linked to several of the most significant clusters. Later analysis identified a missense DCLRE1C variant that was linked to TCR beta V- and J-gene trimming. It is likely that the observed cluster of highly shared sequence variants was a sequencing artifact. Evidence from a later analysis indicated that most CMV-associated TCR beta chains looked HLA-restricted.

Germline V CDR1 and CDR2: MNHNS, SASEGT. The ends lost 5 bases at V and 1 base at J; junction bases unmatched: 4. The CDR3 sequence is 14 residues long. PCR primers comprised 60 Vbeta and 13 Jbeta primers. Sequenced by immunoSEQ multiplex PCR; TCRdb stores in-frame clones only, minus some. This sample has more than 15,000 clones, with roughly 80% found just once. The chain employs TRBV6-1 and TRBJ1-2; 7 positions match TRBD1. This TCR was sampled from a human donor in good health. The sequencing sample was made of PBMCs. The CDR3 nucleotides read TGTGCCAGCAGTCGACAGGGAGTTAACTATGGCTACACCTTC. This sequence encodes CASSRQGVNYGYTF.